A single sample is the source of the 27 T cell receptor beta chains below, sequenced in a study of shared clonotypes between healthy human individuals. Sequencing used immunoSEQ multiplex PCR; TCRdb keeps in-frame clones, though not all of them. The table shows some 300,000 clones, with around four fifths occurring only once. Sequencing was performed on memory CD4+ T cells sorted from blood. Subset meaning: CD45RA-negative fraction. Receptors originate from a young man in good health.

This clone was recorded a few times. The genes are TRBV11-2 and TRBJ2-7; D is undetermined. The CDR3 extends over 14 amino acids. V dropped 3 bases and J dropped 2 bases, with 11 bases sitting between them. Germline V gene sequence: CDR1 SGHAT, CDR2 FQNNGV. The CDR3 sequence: CASSLFSGPYEQYF. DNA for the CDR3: TGTGCCAGCAGCTTGTTTTCCGGACCCTACGAGCAGTACTTC.

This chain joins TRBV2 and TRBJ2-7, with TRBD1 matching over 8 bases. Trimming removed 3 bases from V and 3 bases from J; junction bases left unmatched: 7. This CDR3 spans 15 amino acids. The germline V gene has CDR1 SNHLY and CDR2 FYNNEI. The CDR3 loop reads CASSEWGTGDYEQYF. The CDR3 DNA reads TGTGCCAGCAGTGAGTGGGGGACAGGTGACTACGAGCAGTACTTC.

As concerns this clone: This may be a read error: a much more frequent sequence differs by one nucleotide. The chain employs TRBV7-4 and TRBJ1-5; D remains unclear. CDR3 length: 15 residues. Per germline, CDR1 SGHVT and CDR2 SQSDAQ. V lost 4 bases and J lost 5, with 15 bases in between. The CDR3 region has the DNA TGTGCCAGCAGCTCTGAGAGGAGGCGGGATCAGCCCCAGCATTTT. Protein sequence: CASSSERRRDQPQHF.

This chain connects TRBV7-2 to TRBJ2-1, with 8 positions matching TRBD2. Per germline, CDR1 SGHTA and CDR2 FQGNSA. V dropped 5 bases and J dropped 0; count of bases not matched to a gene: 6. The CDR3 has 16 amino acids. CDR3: CASSGSGTSSYNEQFF. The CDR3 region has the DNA TGTGCCAGCAGCGGTAGCGGGACCAGCTCCTACAATGAGCAGTTCTTC.

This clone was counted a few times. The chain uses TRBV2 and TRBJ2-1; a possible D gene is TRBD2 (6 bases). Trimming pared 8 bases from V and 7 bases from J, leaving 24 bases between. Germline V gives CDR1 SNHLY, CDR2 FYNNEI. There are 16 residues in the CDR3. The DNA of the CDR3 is TGTGCCAGCGCTATGCCTAGCGCCGGAGACGTAAATGAGCAGTTCTTC. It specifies CASAMPSAGDVNEQFF.

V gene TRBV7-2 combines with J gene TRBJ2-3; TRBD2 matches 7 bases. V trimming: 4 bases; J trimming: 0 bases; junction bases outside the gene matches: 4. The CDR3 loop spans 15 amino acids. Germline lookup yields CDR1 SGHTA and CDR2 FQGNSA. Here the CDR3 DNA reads TGTGCCAGCAGCTCCTTAGCGGGTAGCACAGATACGCAGTATTTT. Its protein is CASSSLAGSTDTQYF.

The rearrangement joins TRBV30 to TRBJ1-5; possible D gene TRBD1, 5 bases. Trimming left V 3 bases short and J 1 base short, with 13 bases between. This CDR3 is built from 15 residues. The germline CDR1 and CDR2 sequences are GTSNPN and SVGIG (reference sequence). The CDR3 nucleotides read TGTGCCTGGAGCCAGGATCAGGGAAGCAATCAGCCCCAGCATTTT. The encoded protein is CAWSQDQGSNQPQHF.

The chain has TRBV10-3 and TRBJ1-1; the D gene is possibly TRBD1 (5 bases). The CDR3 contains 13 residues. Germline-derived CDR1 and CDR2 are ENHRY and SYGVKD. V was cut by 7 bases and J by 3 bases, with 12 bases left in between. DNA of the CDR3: TGTGCCATCAAACAGGAATCTCACACTGAAGCTTTCTTT. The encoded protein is CAIKQESHTEAFF.

DNA for the CDR3: TGTGCCAGCATCGACCATAGGGCATCCGAGCAGTACTTC. Translated: CASIDHRASEQYF. The V call is TRBV2, the J call TRBJ2-7; D unclear. Germline assignment: CDR1 SNHLY and CDR2 FYNNEI. With 7 bases removed from V and 6 bases from J, the gap between germline ends came to 16 bases. The CDR3 totals 13 residues.

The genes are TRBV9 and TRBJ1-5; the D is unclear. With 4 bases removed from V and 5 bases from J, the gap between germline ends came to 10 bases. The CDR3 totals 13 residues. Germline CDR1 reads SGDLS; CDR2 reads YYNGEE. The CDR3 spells CASSIDGDQPQHF. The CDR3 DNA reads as TGTGCCAGCAGCATTGATGGAGATCAGCCCCAGCATTTT.

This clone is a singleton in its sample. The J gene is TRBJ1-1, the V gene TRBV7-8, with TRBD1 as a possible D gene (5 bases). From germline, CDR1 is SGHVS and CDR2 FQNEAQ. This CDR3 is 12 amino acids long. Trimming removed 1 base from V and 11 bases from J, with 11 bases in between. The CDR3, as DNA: TGTGCCAGCAGCTTAGTAGGGGACGGGGCTTTCTTT. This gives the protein CASSLVGDGAFF.

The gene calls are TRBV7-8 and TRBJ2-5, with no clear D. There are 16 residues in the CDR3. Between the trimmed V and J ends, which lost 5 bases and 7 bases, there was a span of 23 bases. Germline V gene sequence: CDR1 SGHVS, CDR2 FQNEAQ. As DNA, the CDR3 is TGTGCCAGCAGCCATCAAGGGTCCCAGCTTAGGAGGACCCAGTACTTC. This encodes CASSHQGSQLRRTQYF.

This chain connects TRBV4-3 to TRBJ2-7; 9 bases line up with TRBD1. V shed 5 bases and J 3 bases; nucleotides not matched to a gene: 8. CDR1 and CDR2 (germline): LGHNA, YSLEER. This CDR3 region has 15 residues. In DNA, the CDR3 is TGCGCCAGCAGCGAAGGCCGGGACAGGGACTACGAGCAGTACTTC. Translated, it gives CASSEGRDRDYEQYF.

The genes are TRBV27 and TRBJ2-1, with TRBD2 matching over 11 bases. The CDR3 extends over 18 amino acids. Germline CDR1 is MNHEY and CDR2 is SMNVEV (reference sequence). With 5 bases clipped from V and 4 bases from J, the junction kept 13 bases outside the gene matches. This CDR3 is CASSPRWTGTSGYNEQFF. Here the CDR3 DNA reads TGTGCCAGCAGTCCTCGCTGGACCGGGACTAGCGGATACAATGAGCAGTTCTTC.

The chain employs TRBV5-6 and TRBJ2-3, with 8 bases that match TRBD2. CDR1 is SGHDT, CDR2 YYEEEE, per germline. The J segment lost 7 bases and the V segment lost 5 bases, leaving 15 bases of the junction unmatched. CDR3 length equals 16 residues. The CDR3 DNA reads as TGTGCCAGCAGGTCCCTTGGAGCGGGAGATTTCAATACGCAGTATTTT. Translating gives CASRSLGAGDFNTQYF. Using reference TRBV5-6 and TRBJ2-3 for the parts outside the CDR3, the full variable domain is DAGVTQSPTHLIKTRGQQVTLRCSPKSGHDTVSWYQQALGQGPQFIFQYYEEEERQRGNFPDRFSGHQFPNYSSELNVNALLLGDSALYLCASRSLGAGDFNTQYFGPGTRLTVL.

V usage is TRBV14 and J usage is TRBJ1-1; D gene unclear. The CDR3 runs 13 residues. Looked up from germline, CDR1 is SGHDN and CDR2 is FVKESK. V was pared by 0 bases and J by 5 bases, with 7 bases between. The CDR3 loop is CASSQEGWTEAFF. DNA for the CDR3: TGTGCCAGCAGCCAAGAGGGGTGGACTGAAGCTTTCTTT.

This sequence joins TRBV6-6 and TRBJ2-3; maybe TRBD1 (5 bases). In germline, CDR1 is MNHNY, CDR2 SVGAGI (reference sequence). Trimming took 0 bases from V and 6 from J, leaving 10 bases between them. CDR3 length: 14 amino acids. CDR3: CASSYSDAGDTQYF. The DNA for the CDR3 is TGTGCCAGCAGTTACTCGGACGCAGGGGATACGCAGTATTTT.

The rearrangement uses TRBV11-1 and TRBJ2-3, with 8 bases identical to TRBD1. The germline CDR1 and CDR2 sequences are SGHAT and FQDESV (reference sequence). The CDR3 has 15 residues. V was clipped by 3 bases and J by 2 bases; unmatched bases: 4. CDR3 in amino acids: CASSLGRGHTDTQYF. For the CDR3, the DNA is TGTGCCAGCAGCTTGGGCAGGGGGCACACAGATACGCAGTATTTT.

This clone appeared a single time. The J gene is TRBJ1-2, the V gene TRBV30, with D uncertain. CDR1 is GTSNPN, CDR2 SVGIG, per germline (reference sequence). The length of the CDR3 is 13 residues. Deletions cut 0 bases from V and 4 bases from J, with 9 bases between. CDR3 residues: CAWSVPAGYGYTF. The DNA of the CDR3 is TGTGCCTGGAGTGTCCCAGCGGGCTATGGCTACACCTTC.

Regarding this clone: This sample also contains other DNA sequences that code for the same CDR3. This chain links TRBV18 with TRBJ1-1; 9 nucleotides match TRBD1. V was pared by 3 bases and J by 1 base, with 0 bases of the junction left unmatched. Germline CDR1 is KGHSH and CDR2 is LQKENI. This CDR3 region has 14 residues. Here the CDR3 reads CASSPDRGNTEAFF. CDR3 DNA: TGTGCCAGCTCACCGGACAGGGGGAACACTGAAGCTTTCTTT.

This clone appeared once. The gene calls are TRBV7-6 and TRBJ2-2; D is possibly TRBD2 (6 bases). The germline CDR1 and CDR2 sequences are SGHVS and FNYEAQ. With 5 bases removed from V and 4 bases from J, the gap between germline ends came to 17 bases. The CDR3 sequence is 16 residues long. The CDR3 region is CASSLTIAAGTGELFF. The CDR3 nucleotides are TGTGCCAGCAGCCTCACGATAGCGGCGGGCACCGGGGAGCTGTTTTTT.

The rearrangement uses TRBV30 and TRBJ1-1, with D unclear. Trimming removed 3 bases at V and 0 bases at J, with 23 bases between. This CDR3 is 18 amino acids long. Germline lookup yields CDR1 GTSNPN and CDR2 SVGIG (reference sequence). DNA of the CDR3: TGTGCCTGGAGCGCTGCGAGGGATTCACTCTCAATGAACACTGAAGCTTTCTTT. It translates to CAWSAARDSLSMNTEAFF.

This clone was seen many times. The CDR3 spells CASSQDLARDNEQFF. The CDR3 DNA reads as TGTGCCAGCAGCCAAGATTTAGCCAGGGACAATGAGCAGTTCTTC. The J gene is TRBJ2-1, the V gene TRBV4-2; maybe TRBD1 (5 bases). The germline V gene has CDR1 LGHNA and CDR2 YNFKEQ. The CDR3 length is 15 residues. Trimming stripped 0 bases from V and 5 bases from J, with 11 bases between.

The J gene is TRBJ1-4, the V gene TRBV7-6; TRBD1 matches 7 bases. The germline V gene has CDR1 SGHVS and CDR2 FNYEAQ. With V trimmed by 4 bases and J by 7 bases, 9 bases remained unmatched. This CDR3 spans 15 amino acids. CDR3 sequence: CASSYTGALGEKLFF. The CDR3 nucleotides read TGTGCCAGCAGCTATACAGGGGCCCTGGGTGAAAAACTGTTTTTT.

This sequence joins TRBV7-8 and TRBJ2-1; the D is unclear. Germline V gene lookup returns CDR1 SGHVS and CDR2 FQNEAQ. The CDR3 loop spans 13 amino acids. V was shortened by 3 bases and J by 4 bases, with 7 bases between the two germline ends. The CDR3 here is CASSFRLYNEQFF. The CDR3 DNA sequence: TGTGCCAGCAGCTTTCGCCTGTACAATGAGCAGTTCTTC.

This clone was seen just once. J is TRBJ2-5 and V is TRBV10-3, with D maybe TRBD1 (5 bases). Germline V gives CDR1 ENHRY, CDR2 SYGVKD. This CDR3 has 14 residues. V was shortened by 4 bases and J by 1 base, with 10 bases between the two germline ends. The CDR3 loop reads CAISVSGIQETQYF. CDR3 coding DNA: TGTGCCATCAGTGTTTCAGGGATCCAAGAGACCCAGTACTTC.

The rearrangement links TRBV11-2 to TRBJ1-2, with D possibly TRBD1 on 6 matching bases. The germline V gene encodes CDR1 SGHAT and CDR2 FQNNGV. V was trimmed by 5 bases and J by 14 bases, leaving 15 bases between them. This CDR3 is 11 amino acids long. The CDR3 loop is CASSPQGGLTF. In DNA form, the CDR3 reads TGTGCCAGCAGCCCGCAAGGGGGGCTAACCTTC.